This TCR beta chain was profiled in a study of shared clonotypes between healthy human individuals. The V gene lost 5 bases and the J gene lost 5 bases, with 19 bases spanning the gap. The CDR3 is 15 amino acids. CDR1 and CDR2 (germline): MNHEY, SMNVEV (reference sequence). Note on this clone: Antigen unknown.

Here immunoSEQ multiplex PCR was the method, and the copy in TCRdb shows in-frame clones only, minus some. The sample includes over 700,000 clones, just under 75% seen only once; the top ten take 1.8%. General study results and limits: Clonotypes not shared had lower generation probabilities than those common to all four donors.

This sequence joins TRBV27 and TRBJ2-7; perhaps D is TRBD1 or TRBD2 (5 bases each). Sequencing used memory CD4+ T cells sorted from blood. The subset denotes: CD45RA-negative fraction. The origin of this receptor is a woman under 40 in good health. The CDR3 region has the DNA TGTGCCAGCAGTCCCGGGGCCCAGCGAGGGAACGAGCAGTACTTC. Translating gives CASSPGAQRGNEQYF.